This record looks at one T cell receptor (beta chain) sequence and its context. There is no known antigen for this receptor. The record has no base qualities; no much larger clone is one base away. The V and J ends are trimmed by 8 bases and 2 bases, leaving 13 bases between them. The germline V gene (reference sequence) gives CDR1 as SEHNR and CDR2 as FQNEAQ. Taken from cysteine to phenylalanine, the CDR3 has 14 residues. The entry retains the CDR3 DNA only, 42 bases that are in frame from base 1. These data originate in a study of beta chain features in type 1 diabetes (dated 2018 in TCRdb). General notes on the study: Mean age, gender distribution, total cell number and subset yield did not differ between patients and healthy donors. A total of roughly 100 million sorted cells were examined across all samples, and a strong correlation was observed between cell number per subset and RNA yield. The study compared the TCRB repertoires of sorted circulating CD4+ T cell subsets in recently diagnosed type 1 diabetes patients with those in matched healthy donors. Whereas all 30 or so donors provided naive and central memory subsets, regulatory and stem cell-like memory subsets were isolated from just 8 patients and roughly 8 healthy donors.

From each donor, a single peripheral blood sample of about 110 mL on average was drawn into heparinised tubes. Naive, central memory, regulatory and stem cell-like memory CD4+ T cells were sorted on a BD FACSAria II using a panel including CD45RO, CCR7, CD25, CD127, CD95 and CD27. Purity was above 95% for every sorted population. Right away, PBMCs were isolated by Lymphoprep density gradient centrifugation and were stained directly, with no culture step. To minimize batch effects, samples were stained and sorted in pairs, one healthy donor with one patient per experiment. Points the paper makes about the study in general: Type 1 diabetes patients showed a moderate but significant shortening of TCRB CDR3 length in all four CD4+ subsets. At VDJ recombination sites, patients with type 1 diabetes made fewer insertions and deleted more nucleotides, a pattern implying thymic rearrangement abnormalities. Because the HLA sub-analyses included only small numbers of individuals, any influence of HLA type on TCRB rearrangement was left unresolved. Because cDNA was sequenced instead of genomic DNA, highly expressing activated cells could be over-represented, though the groups showed no difference in activation or CD3 levels. The naive, central memory and regulatory TCRB repertoires appeared to resemble one another more closely among patients than among healthy donors. Shorter templates might be favored by PCR, yet because patient and control samples were amplified and corrected together, any such skew would affect both groups equally.

The High Capacity cDNA Reverse Transcription Kit was used to reverse transcribe all of the isolated RNA, meaning that expressed TCRB transcripts were what got sequenced. Deep immunoSEQ sequencing was applied to naive, central memory and regulatory T cell samples, giving an average of around 4 million total reads per sample. Sorted cells were lysed in RLT buffer, and RNA was extracted using DNase-treated RNeasy Micro or Mini kits according to cell number. To prevent cross-contamination, every cell subset was processed on its own, while patient and healthy donor samples were processed together. Using the immunoSEQ multiplex PCR, TCRB sequences were amplified from cDNA into 87-bp fragments spanning the CDR3 region. Amplicons were sequenced on the Illumina HiSeq platform. The original methods were these. Synthetic template baselines were used to correct PCR bias computationally, reads within Hamming distance 2 were collapsed together, and singletons that could not be merged were discarded. Reads were aligned against IMGT to assign V, D and J genes, CDR3 length and insertions or deletions at six rearrangement sites. Clonotype counts were normalized to sorted cell number within each subset before computing true diversity and Gini coefficients with the tcR R package. The overlap coefficient, calculated on TCRB nucleotide sequences, was used to quantify repertoire sharing. In its TCRdb copy, this immuneACCESS table keeps in-frame sequences only and misses some clones. Where compared with another copy, unresolved V genes explain less than half of these, and the others have no known cause. The DNA was the basis for D and trimming; V, J and clone size are from that table. The sample profile shows about 40,000 clones; around 49% of them were found once. 0.72% of the sample rests with the top ten.

Sequenced: central memory CD4+ T cells from blood. This receptor was obtained from a woman aged 18-35 years in good health. In this chain, TRBV7-9 is recombined with TRBJ1-5; TRBD1 is a weak D gene call, 5 bases matching. The CDR3 reads CASGSVRGNQPQHF. The DNA sequence follows: TGTGCCAGCGGTAGTGTCAGGGGCAATCAGCCCCAGCATTTT.